Sequencing of this TCR gamma chain was carried out in a study of gamma-delta chains in newborns, infants, children. Overall study: Microbial exposure reportedly drives polyclonal innate γδ T cell expansion after birth.

TCRdb reran clone calling via CATT on the reads. The top ten clones hold roughly half of a sample with under 2,000 gamma-chain clones, less than 15% of them seen once. Looked up from germline, CDR1 is GITISATS and CDR2 is ISYDGTV (reference sequence). This CDR3 has 16 amino acids. On this clone itself: TCRdb lists the protein of a much larger clone for this DNA, which differs at residue 10, so this is likely a read error; the protein given here is translated from the DNA itself. Other nucleotide sequences from this sample produce the same CDR3.

Specimen: blood. This clonotype was sampled from a child who was a newborn, infant or young child, either healthy, febrile or measles-vaccinated (not recorded which). V gene TRGV9 combines with J gene TRGJP. CDR3 DNA sequence: TGTGCCTTGTGGGAGGTGTTGGAGTTGAGCAAAAAAATCAAGGTATTT. It is translated as CALWEVLELSKKIKVF.